This T cell receptor beta chain was sequenced in a study of blood T cell repertoires in COVID-19. The overall study: PBMCs, B-cell-depleted T cells, or T cells provided the cDNA or gDNA that made up the material.

As handled by the study authors: Reference gene primers were amplified, and this amplification served to estimate nucleated cell counts. The table came from immunoSEQ multiplex PCR; TCRdb's copy has only in-frame clones and leaves some out. V, J and clone size are taken as reported in that table, and D and trimming were inferred from the DNA itself. The table has some 320,000 clones, about 90% seen once; the top ten hold less than 3.5%. Participants in the exposed group had met a COVID-19 case in the 2 weeks before joining the study. The material sequenced was PBMCs or T cells enriched from blood (not recorded which). The origin of this receptor is a woman in her forties or fifties who had been exposed to COVID-19.

The chain's CDR3 is CAWRQSAFGPQHF. CDR3 nucleotides: TGTGCCTGGAGGCAAAGTGCGTTTGGGCCCCAGCATTTT. The chain uses TRBV30 and TRBJ1-5; D is uncertain. V shed 3 bases and J shed 9 bases, with 15 bases lying between them. This CDR3 region has 13 residues. CDR1 and CDR2 from the germline V gene are GTSNPN and SVGIG (reference sequence). Using reference TRBV30 and TRBJ1-5 for the parts outside the CDR3, the full variable domain is SQTIHQWPATLVQPVGSPLSLECTVEGTSNPNLYWYRQAAGRGLQLLFYSVGIGQISSEVPQNLSASRPQDRQFILSSKKLLLSDSGFYLCAWRQSAFGPQHFGDGTRLSIL.